This T cell receptor beta chain is from a study of OX40 agonist ivuxolimab in advanced cancers. Study summary: An agonistic human IgG2 monoclonal antibody against OX40 (CD134) was given. Study-wide results and limits: The study found that CD8+ T cells averaged more expanded clones than CD4+. By week 6 at 0.1 to 3.0 mg/kg, blood CD4+ and CD8+ T cells had expanded clonally. The study found among the lowest clonal expansion in partial responders at 0.1-3.0 mg/kg.

The assay was immunoSEQ multiplex PCR, and TCRdb's table has in-frame clones only and misses some. The sample records 20,000 to 25,000 clones, 84% being singletons. The ends lost 1 base at V and 9 bases at J; junction bases unmatched: 8. The germline V gene has CDR1 LGHNA and CDR2 YSLEER. This CDR3 region has 16 residues. Concerning this clone: What it binds is not known.

The chain has TRBV4-3 and TRBJ2-1; 11 positions match TRBD2. The receptor comes from an adult with an advanced solid tumor such as melanoma, head and neck, liver or kidney cancer. Sequencing used CD4+ or CD8+ T cells sorted from blood, obtained in a trial of the OX40 agonist ivuxolimab. CDR3 region: CASSQGNSGRAGEQFF. The CDR3 nucleotides read TGCGCCAGCAGCCAAGGAAATAGCGGGAGGGCCGGTGAGCAGTTCTTC.